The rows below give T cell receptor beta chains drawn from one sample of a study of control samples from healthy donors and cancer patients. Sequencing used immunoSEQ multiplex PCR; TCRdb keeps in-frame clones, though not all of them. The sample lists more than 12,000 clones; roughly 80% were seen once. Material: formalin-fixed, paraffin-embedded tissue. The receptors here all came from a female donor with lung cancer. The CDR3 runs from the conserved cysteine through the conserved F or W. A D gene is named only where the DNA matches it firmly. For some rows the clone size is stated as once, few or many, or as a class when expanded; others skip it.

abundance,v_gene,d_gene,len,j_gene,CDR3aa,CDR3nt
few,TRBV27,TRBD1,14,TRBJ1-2,CASSPGTEIYGYTF,TGTGCCAGCAGCCCTGGGACAGAGATATATGGCTACACCTTC
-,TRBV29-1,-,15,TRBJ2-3,CSVLGPEEDTDTQYF,TGCAGCGTGCTCGGACCAGAGGAAGACACAGATACGCAGTATTTT
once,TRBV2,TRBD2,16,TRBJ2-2,CASSEMGAGNTGELFF,TGTGCCAGCAGTGAAATGGGAGCGGGGAATACCGGGGAGCTGTTTTTT
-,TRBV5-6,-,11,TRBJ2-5,CASSVYETQYF,TGTGCCAGCAGCGTGTACGAGACCCAGTACTTC
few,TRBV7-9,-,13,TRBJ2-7,CASSLGMGSEQYF,TGTGCCAGCAGCTTAGGTATGGGGTCCGAGCAGTACTTC
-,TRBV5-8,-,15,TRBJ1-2,CASSLEGRGNYGYTF,TGTGCCAGCAGCTTGGAAGGGAGGGGAAATTATGGCTACACCTTC
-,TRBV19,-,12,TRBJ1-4,CASRGIRGKLFF,TGTGCCAGTAGGGGCATTAGGGGAAAACTGTTTTTT
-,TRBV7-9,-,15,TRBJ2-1,CASSPHLGQNNEQFF,TGTGCCAGCAGCCCCCATCTTGGGCAGAACAATGAGCAGTTCTTC
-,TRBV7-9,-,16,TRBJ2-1,CASSPVPQGHYNEQFF,TGTGCCAGCAGTCCAGTCCCCCAGGGGCACTACAATGAGCAGTTCTTC
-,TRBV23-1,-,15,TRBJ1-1,CASSQDAIPNTEAFF,TGCGCCAGCAGTCAAGACGCAATACCGAACACTGAAGCTTTCTTT
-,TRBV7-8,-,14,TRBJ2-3,CASSLEYLGDTQYF,TGTGCCAGCAGCTTAGAGTACCTCGGCGATACGCAGTATTTT
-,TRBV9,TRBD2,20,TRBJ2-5,CASSIDPAPLTSGGEETQYF,TGTGCCAGCAGCATAGACCCCGCGCCCTTGACTAGCGGGGGGGAAGAGACCCAGTACTTC
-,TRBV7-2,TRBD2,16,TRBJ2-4,CASSLGGLVYKNIQYF,TGTGCCAGCAGCTTAGGGGGACTAGTGTACAAAAACATTCAGTACTTC
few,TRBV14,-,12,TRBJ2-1,CASSLYVNEQFF,TGTGCCAGCAGCCTGTATGTCAATGAGCAGTTCTTC
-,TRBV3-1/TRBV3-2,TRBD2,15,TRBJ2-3,CASSQGTSGSGTQYF,TGTGCCAGCAGCCAAGGGACTAGCGGGAGTGGTACGCAGTATTTT